This T cell receptor beta chain was documented in a study of T cell repertoires in cytomegalovirus infection. Across the study: Matching HLA type, along with CMV infection, was indicated by public TCR beta signatures. Study-level results: CMV-specific TCR beta clonotypes restricted by HLA-C were the ones dominating the ex vivo response. Summed public TCR beta family frequency identified CMV carriers bearing the relevant HLA.

This clonotype came up many times. Its antigen is undetermined. TCRdb used MiXCR to reprocess the reads, holding one entry per CDR3 protein. This table has about 320,000 distinct CDR3 sequences, more than 8% appearing once. V lost 2 bases and J 1 base, leaving 9 bases between the germline ends. This CDR3 contains 14 residues. CDR1 SGHTA and CDR2 FQGNSA come from the germline V gene. The source is a human donor in good health (CMV status not recorded). Some clones in this sample may be carry-over from other donors' samples. The V call is TRBV7-2, the J call TRBJ2-7; no definite D call. The sample consisted of PBMCs. CDR3 region: CASSLMSGSYEQYF. The CDR3 region has the DNA TGTGCCAGCAGCTTAATGTCAGGATCCTACGAGCAGTACTTC.